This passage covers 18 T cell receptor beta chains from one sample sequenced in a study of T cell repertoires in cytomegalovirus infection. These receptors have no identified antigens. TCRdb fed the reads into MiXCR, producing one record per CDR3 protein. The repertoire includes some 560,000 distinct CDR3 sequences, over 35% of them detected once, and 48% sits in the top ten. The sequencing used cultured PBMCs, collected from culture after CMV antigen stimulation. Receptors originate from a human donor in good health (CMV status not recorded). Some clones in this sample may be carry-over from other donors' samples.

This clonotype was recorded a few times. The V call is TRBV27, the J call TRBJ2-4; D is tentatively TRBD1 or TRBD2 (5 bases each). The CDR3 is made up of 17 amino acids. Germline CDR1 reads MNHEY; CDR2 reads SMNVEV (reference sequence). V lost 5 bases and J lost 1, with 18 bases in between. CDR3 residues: CASSPPGGVSAKNIQYF. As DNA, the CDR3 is TGTGCCAGCAGTCCCCCTGGGGGAGTGTCGGCCAAAAACATTCAGTACTTC.

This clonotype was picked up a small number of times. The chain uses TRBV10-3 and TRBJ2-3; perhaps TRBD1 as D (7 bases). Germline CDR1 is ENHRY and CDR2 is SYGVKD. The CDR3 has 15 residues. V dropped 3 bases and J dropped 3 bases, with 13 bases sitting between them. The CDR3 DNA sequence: TGTGCCATCAGTGATCCGACAGGGAGGACAGATACGCAGTATTTT. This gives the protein CAISDPTGRTDTQYF.

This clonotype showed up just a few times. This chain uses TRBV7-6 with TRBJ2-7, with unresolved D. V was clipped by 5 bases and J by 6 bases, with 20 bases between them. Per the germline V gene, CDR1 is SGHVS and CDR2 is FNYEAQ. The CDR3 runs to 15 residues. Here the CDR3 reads CASSMGPLSLSEQYF. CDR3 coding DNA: TGTGCCAGCAGCATGGGCCCTCTTTCCTTAAGCGAGCAGTACTTC.

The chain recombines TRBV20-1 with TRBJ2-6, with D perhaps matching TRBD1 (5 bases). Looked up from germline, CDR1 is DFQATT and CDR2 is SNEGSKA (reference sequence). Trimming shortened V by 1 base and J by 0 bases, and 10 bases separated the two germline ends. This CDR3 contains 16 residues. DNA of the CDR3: TGCAGTGCTAGAGTTTTAGACAGCTCTGGGGCCAACGTCCTGACTTTC. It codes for CSARVLDSSGANVLTF.

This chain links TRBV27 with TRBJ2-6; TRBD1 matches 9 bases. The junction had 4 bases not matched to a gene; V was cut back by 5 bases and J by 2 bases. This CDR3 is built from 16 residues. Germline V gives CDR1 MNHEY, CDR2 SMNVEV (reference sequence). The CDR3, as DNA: TGTGCCAGCAGTCCTTACAGGGGGCCTGGGGCCAACGTCCTGACTTTC. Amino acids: CASSPYRGPGANVLTF.

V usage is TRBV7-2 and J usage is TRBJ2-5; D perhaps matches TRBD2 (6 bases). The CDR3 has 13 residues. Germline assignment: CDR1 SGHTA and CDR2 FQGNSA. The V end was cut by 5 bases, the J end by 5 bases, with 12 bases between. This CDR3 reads CASSRGAPETQYF. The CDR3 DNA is TGTGCCAGCAGCCGCGGGGCGCCTGAGACCCAGTACTTC.

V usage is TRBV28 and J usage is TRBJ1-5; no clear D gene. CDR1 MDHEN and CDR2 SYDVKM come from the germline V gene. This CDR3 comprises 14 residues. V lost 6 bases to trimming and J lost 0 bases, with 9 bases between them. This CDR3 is CASRRRSSNQPQHF. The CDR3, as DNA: TGTGCCAGCAGACGACGCAGTAGCAATCAGCCCCAGCATTTT.

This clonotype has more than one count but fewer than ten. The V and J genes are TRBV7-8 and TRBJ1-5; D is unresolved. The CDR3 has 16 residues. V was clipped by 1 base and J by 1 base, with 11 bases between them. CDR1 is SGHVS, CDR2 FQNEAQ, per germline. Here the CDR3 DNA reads TGTGCCAGCAGCTTAGAGGGCCGCTGGAGCAATCAGCCCCAGCATTTT. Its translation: CASSLEGRWSNQPQHF.

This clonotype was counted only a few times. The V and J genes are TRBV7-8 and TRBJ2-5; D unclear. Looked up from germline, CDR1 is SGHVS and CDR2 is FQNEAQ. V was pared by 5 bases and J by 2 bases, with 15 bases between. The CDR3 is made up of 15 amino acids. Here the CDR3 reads CASSLWGKGQETQYF. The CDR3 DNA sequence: TGTGCCAGCAGCCTATGGGGAAAGGGTCAAGAGACCCAGTACTTC.

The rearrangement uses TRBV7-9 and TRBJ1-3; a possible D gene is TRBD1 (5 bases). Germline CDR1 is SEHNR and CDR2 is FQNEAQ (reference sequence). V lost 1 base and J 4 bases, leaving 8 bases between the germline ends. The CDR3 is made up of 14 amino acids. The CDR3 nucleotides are TGTGCCAGCAGCTTAGATGGGGCGGGAAACACCATATATTTT. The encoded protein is CASSLDGAGNTIYF.

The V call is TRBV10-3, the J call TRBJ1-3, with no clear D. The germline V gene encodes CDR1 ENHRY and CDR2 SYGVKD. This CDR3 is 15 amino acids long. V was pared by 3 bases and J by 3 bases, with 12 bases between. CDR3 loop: CAISDIRGVGNTIYF. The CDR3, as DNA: TGTGCCATCAGTGACATTCGGGGTGTTGGAAACACCATATATTTT.

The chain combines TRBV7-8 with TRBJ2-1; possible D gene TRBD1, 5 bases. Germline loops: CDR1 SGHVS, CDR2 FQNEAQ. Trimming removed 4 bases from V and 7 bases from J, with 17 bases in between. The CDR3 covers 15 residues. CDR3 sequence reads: CASSSLVDQGNEQFF. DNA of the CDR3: TGTGCCAGCAGCTCCCTAGTCGACCAGGGAAATGAGCAGTTCTTC.

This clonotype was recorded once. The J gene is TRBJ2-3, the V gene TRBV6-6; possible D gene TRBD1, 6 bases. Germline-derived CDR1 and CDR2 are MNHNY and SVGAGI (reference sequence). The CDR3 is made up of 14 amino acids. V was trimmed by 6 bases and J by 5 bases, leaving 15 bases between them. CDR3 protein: CASRPRQAGDTQYF. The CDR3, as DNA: TGTGCCAGCAGGCCCAGACAGGCCGGAGATACGCAGTATTTT.

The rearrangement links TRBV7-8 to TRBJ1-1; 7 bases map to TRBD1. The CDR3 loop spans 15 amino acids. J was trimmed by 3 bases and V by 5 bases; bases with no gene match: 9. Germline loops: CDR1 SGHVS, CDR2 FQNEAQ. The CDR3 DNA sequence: TGTGCCAGCAGCCAGGGGGGAGGGGGGTACACTGAAGCTTTCTTT. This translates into CASSQGGGGYTEAFF.

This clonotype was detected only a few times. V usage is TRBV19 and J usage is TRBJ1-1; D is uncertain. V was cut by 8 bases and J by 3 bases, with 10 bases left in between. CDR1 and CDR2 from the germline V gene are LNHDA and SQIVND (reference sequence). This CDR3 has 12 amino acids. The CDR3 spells CASSIRDTEAFF. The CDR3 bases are TGTGCCAGTTCGATCCGGGACACTGAAGCTTTCTTT.

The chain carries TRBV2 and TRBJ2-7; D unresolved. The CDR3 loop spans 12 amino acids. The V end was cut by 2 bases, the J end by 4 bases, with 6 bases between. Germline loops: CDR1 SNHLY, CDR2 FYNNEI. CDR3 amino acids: CASSENWYEQYF. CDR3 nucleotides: TGTGCCAGCAGTGAAAATTGGTACGAGCAGTACTTC.

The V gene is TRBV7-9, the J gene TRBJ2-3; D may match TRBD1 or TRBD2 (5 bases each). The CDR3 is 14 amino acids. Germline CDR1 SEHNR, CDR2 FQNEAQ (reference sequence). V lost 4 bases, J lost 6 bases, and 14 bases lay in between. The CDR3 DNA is TGTGCCAGCAGCTCTACCTTGGGGACGGATACGCAGTATTTT. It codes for CASSSTLGTDTQYF.

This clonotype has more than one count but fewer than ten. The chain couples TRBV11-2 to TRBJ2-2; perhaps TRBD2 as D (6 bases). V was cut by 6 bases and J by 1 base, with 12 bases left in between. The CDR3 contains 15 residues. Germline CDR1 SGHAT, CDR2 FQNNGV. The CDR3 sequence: CASRRPGLNTGELFF. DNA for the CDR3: TGTGCCAGCAGGAGACCGGGACTGAACACCGGGGAGCTGTTTTTT. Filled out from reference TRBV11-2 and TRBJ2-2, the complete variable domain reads EAGVAQSPRYKIIEKRQSVAFWCNPISGHATLYWYQQILGQGPKLLIQFQNNGVVDDSQLPKDRFSAERLKGVDSTLKIQPAKLEDSAVYLCASRRPGLNTGELFFGEGSRLTVL.